These 15 T cell receptor beta chains came from one sample sequenced in a study of shared T cell receptors in the human thymus. Repertoires were generated with immunoSEQ multiplex PCR, while TCRdb's copy carries only in-frame clones and drops some. The sample contains approximately 730,000 clones, 70% to 90% of which appear only once. These data were also reused for a study on human thymus T cells.

The specimen was thymocytes. The receptors come from a girl in the first two years of life with a congenital heart defect.

DNA of the CDR3: TGCGCCAGCAGGCCGGGACAGGGATCCGGCTACACCTTC. This codes for CASRPGQGSGYTF. V is TRBV4-1 and J is TRBJ1-2, with TRBD1 matching 9 bases. CDR1 and CDR2 from the germline V gene are MGHRA and YSYEKL. V was pared by 6 bases and J by 8 bases, with 7 bases of the junction left unmatched. The CDR3 has 13 residues.

V and J are TRBV6-5 and TRBJ1-2, with D hard to call. This CDR3 contains 16 residues. V gave up 0 bases and J gave up 2 bases, with 13 bases separating them. Germline assignment: CDR1 MNHEY and CDR2 SVGAGI. The CDR3 DNA follows: TGTGCCAGCAGTTACTCGATGCCTCAGATCAACTATGGCTACACCTTC. Residues: CASSYSMPQINYGYTF.

The chain has TRBV30 and TRBJ2-1; 7 nucleotides agree with TRBD1. With V trimmed by 1 base and J by 3 bases, 3 bases remained unmatched. The CDR3 is 14 amino acids. Per the germline V gene, CDR1 is GTSNPN and CDR2 is SVGIG (reference sequence). The CDR3 coding sequence is TGTGCCTGGAGTGGGGCAGGGGGCTACAATGAGCAGTTCTTC. It specifies CAWSGAGGYNEQFF. Full variable domain (remainder filled in from reference TRBV30 and TRBJ2-1): SQTIHQWPATLVQPVGSPLSLECTVEGTSNPNLYWYRQAAGRGLQLLFYSVGIGQISSEVPQNLSASRPQDRQFILSSKKLLLSDSGFYLCAWSGAGGYNEQFFGPGTRLTVL.

CDR3 amino acids: CASSPSSPYF. The DNA of the CDR3 is TGTGCCAGCAGCCCCTCCAGTCCGTACTTC. The chain carries TRBV4-2 and TRBJ2-5; D uncertain. Between the trimmed V and J ends, which lost 4 bases and 13 bases, there was a span of 10 bases. Germline CDR1 reads LGHNA; CDR2 reads YNFKEQ. This CDR3 is built from 10 residues.

V usage is TRBV5-8 and J usage is TRBJ2-4; 7 nucleotides match TRBD1. CDR1 and CDR2 (germline): SGHTS, YDEGEE. The CDR3 loop spans 14 amino acids. The V gene end was trimmed by 0 bases and the J gene end by 8 bases; junction bases not matched to a gene: 5. This chain's CDR3 is CASSLVPQGDIQYF. The CDR3 DNA sequence: TGTGCCAGCAGCTTGGTCCCCCAGGGGGACATTCAGTACTTC.

The rearrangement uses TRBV6-5 and TRBJ2-1, with 9 bases matching TRBD1. Germline loops: CDR1 MNHEY, CDR2 SVGAGI. V lost 5 bases and J lost 7; bases outside the gene matches: 9. The length of the CDR3 is 15 residues. CDR3 loop: CASSNRDREKNEQFF. In nucleotides, the CDR3 is TGTGCCAGCAGTAACCGGGACAGGGAAAAAAATGAGCAGTTCTTC.

The chain links TRBV7-9 to TRBJ1-1; TRBD1 is a possible D gene (6 bases). CDR3 length equals 19 residues. The V gene's germline CDR1 is SEHNR and CDR2 FQNEAQ (reference sequence). V lost 0 bases, J lost 3 bases, and 23 bases lay in between. The CDR3 nucleotides read TGTGCCAGCAGCTTAGCTCGGTGGGCAGGGGCGCGGGAGTACACTGAAGCTTTCTTT. Its protein product is CASSLARWAGAREYTEAFF.

The rearrangement links TRBV4-1 to TRBJ1-2, with 10 bases identical to TRBD1. The germline CDR1 and CDR2 sequences are MGHRA and YSYEKL. With V trimmed by 0 bases and J by 4 bases, 5 bases remained unmatched. The CDR3 runs to 16 residues. CDR3 DNA: TGCGCCAGCAGCCAAGATTGGACAGGGGGGACCTATGGCTACACCTTC. The encoded protein is CASSQDWTGGTYGYTF.

This clone was recorded only once. The chain employs TRBV28 and TRBJ2-7; tentative D call: TRBD1 (6 bases). The CDR3 is 12 amino acids. V dropped 6 bases and J dropped 10 bases, with 16 bases sitting between them. CDR1 is MDHEN and CDR2 is SYDVKM in the germline V gene. In nucleotides, the CDR3 is TGTGCCAGCAGCTCCAGGGGCTCTCCTCAGTACTTC. This translates into CASSSRGSPQYF.

The chain recombines TRBV6-4 with TRBJ2-1, with a tentative D call TRBD2 (5 bases). The length of the CDR3 is 14 residues. Per germline, CDR1 MRHNA and CDR2 SNTAGT. Trimming stripped 5 bases from V and 6 bases from J, with 14 bases between. The CDR3 is CASSKCGSSNEQFF. CDR3 DNA sequence: TGTGCCAGCAGTAAGTGCGGGTCCAGCAATGAGCAGTTCTTC.

The chain carries TRBV4-3 and TRBJ1-6, with D unresolved. The germline CDR1 and CDR2 sequences are LGHNA and YSLEER. The CDR3 covers 14 residues. Trimming left V 0 bases short and J 7 bases short, with 7 bases between. As DNA, the CDR3 is TGCGCCAGCAGCCAAGATTGGCCGAATTCACCCCTCCACTTT. Encoded protein: CASSQDWPNSPLHF.

In its sample, this clone was seen once. This chain connects TRBV19 to TRBJ1-4, with D tentatively TRBD1 (6 bases). Germline loops: CDR1 LNHDA, CDR2 SQIVND (reference sequence). There are 18 residues in the CDR3. Deletions cut 3 bases from V and 0 bases from J, with 17 bases between. CDR3 residues: CASSIRGEQGATNEKLFF. In DNA, the CDR3 is TGTGCCAGTAGTATCCGGGGGGAACAGGGTGCAACTAATGAAAAACTGTTTTTT.

The chain carries TRBV5-1 and TRBJ2-7; TRBD2 matches 11 bases. The length of the CDR3 is 18 residues. The germline CDR1 and CDR2 sequences are SGHRS and YFSETQ. Losses at the gene ends were 4 bases for V and 2 bases for J; bases not matched to a gene: 14. The CDR3 DNA sequence: TGCGCCAGCAGCGAGGGACTAGCGGACTACCCCGACGCCTACGAGCAGTACTTC. Translating it yields CASSEGLADYPDAYEQYF.

V usage is TRBV28 and J usage is TRBJ2-7; maybe TRBD2 (6 bases). Germline loops: CDR1 MDHEN, CDR2 SYDVKM. Trimming took off 8 bases at V and 9 bases at J, with 26 bases between the two ends. The CDR3 runs to 15 residues. The CDR3 region is CASSPLTWDRGGQYF. The CDR3 DNA reads as TGTGCCAGCTCCCCCCTTACCTGGGATCGGGGAGGGCAGTACTTC. Using reference TRBV28 and TRBJ2-7 for the parts outside the CDR3, the full variable domain is DVKVTQSSRYLVKRTGEKVFLECVQDMDHENMFWYRQDPGLGLRLIYFSYDVKMKEKGDIPEGYSVSREKKERFSLILESASTNQTSMYLCASSPLTWDRGGQYFGPGTRLTVT.

The V call is TRBV5-4, the J call TRBJ1-1; D may be TRBD1 (5 bases). Between the trimmed V and J ends, which lost 6 bases and 3 bases, there was a span of 12 bases. The CDR3 spans 13 residues. Germline CDR1 is SGHNT and CDR2 is YYREEE (reference sequence). The CDR3, as DNA: TGTGCCAGCAACAAAAAGGGGTACACTGAAGCTTTCTTT. This sequence encodes CASNKKGYTEAFF.